A selection of T cell receptor beta chains follows, all from one sample in a study of CD4 and CD8 cells across lung adenocarcinoma regions. MiXCR was run by TCRdb on the PCR reads, yielding one entry per CDR3 protein. The sample gives fewer than 25,000 distinct CDR3 sequences, about 54% of which show up once; around 28% is in the top ten. Sequenced: CD8+ T cells from the center of a lung tumor. These receptors were obtained from a female donor with lung adenocarcinoma. The CD4 and CD8 labels of this study may be unreliable. The CDR3 runs from the conserved cysteine through the conserved F or W. Each record gives: V gene, D gene, clone size, J gene, CDR3 DNA, CDR3 protein. The D gene is left open where the match is weak. The size entry is marked missing in some rows and otherwise reads once, few, many or a size class.

v_call: TRBV6-1
d_call: .
clone_size: medium-sized
j_call: TRBJ2-5
cdr3_nt: TGTGCCAGCTCGGACCTCGGGAGCGCAGCTCAAGAGACCCAGTACTTC
cdr3_aa: CASSDLGSAAQETQYF

v_call: TRBV6-1
d_call: TRBD2
clone_size: few
j_call: TRBJ2-7
cdr3_nt: TGTGCCAGCAGTCCCCTAAGTAGCGGGAGGGCCTACGAGCAGTACTTC
cdr3_aa: CASSPLSSGRAYEQYF

v_call: TRBV6-9
d_call: .
clone_size: .
j_call: TRBJ2-5
cdr3_nt: TGTGCCATCCTGGGACGGAAAGAAGAGACCCAGTACTTC
cdr3_aa: CAILGRKEETQYF

v_call: TRBV7-2
d_call: .
clone_size: once
j_call: TRBJ2-3
cdr3_nt: TGTGCCAGCAGCAAGGACAGTGCCGCAGGGGAGCAGTTCTTT
cdr3_aa: CASSKDSAAGEQFF

v_call: TRBV24-1
d_call: .
clone_size: .
j_call: TRBJ1-1
cdr3_nt: TGTGCCACCAGTGATTTCCGGGACGCCCGGAACACTGAAGCTTTCTTT
cdr3_aa: CATSDFRDARNTEAFF

v_call: TRBV4-1
d_call: TRBD1
clone_size: .
j_call: TRBJ2-5
cdr3_nt: TGCGCCAGCAGCCGCCTCACAGGGGGCGCGGCGCGAGGGGGCCGGATCCCAGAGACCCAGTACTTC
cdr3_aa: CASSRLTGGAARGGRIPETQYF

v_call: TRBV6-1
d_call: TRBD2
clone_size: .
j_call: TRBJ2-2
cdr3_nt: TGTGCCAGCAGTGAATCTAGCGGGGGGGCCGGGGAGCTGTTTTTT
cdr3_aa: CASSESSGGAGELFF

v_call: TRBV7-6
d_call: .
clone_size: .
j_call: TRBJ1-2
cdr3_nt: TGTGCCAGCAGCCCCGGGCAGAACTATGGCTACACCTTC
cdr3_aa: CASSPGQNYGYTF

v_call: TRBV4-1
d_call: .
clone_size: .
j_call: TRBJ1-2
cdr3_nt: TGCGCCAGCAGCCACATGCCTCCGAGGCATGGCTACACCTTC
cdr3_aa: CASSHMPPRHGYTF

v_call: TRBV30
d_call: TRBD1
clone_size: .
j_call: TRBJ2-4
cdr3_nt: TGTGCCTGGACCACAGGGGGGTTAGCCAAAAACATTCAGTACTTC
cdr3_aa: CAWTTGGLAKNIQYF

v_call: TRBV14
d_call: .
clone_size: .
j_call: TRBJ2-5
cdr3_nt: TGTGCCAGCAGCCAAGATCGACAGTCCCAGTACTTC
cdr3_aa: CASSQDRQSQYF

v_call: TRBV6-1
d_call: .
clone_size: .
j_call: TRBJ1-2
cdr3_nt: TGTGCCAGCAGACAAGGGTCGGCGGGAGGCTACACCTTC
cdr3_aa: CASRQGSAGGYTF

v_call: TRBV6-5
d_call: .
clone_size: many
j_call: TRBJ1-1
cdr3_nt: TGTGCCAGCAGCTACTACCCCGCCCCGGGTTGGACTGAAGCTTTCTTT
cdr3_aa: CASSYYPAPGWTEAFF

v_call: TRBV25-1
d_call: .
clone_size: .
j_call: TRBJ2-5
cdr3_nt: TGTGGCAGCAGTGACAAAAAGACCCAGTACTTC
cdr3_aa: CGSSDKKTQYF

v_call: TRBV6-1
d_call: .
clone_size: .
j_call: TRBJ1-2
cdr3_nt: TGTGCCAGCAGTGCGACAGGACAATATGGCTACACCTTC
cdr3_aa: CASSATGQYGYTF

v_call: TRBV18
d_call: .
clone_size: .
j_call: TRBJ2-3
cdr3_nt: TGTGCCAGCTCACCATATAGTGGGACAGATACGCAGTATTTT
cdr3_aa: CASSPYSGTDTQYF